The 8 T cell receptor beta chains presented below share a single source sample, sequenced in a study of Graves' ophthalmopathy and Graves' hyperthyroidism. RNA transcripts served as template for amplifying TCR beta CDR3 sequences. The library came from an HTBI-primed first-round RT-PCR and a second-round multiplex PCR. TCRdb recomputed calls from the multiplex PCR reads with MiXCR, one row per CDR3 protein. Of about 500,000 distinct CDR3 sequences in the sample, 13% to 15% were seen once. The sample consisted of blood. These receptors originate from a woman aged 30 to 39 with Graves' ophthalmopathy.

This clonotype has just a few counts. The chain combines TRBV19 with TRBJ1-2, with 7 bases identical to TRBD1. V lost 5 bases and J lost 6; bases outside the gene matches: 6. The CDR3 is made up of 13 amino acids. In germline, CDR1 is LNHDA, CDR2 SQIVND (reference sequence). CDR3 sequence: CASSVTGADGYTF. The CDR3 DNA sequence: TGTGCCAGTAGTGTTACAGGGGCTGATGGCTACACCTTC.

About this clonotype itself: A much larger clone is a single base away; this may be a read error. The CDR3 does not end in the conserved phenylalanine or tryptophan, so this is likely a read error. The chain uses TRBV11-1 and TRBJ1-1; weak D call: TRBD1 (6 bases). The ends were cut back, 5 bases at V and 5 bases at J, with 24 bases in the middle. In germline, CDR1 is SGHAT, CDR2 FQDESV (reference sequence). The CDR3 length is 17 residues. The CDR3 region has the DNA TGTGCCAGCAGCGCGGCTGGGGGGGGCGTTGGTGTTACTGAAGCTTTCGTT. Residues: CASSAAGGGVGVTEAFV.

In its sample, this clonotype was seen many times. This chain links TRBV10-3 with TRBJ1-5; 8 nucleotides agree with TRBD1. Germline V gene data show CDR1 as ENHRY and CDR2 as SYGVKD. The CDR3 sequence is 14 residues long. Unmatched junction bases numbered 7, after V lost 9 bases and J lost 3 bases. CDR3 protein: CAIKKQGDNQPQHF. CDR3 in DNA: TGTGCCATTAAAAAACAGGGGGACAATCAGCCCCAGCATTTT.

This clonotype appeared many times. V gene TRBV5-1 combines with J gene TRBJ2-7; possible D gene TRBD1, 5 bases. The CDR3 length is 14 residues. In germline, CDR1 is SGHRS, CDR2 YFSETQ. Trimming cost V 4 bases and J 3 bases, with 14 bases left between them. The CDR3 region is CASSLGQNSYEQYF. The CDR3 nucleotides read TGCGCCAGCAGCCTGGGGCAGAACAGCTACGAGCAGTACTTC. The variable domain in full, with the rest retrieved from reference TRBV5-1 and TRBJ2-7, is KAGVTQTPRYLIKTRGQQVTLSCSPISGHRSVSWYQQTPGQGLQFLFEYFSETQRNKGNFPGRFSGRQFSNSRSEMNVSTLELGDSALYLCASSLGQNSYEQYFGPGTRLTVT.

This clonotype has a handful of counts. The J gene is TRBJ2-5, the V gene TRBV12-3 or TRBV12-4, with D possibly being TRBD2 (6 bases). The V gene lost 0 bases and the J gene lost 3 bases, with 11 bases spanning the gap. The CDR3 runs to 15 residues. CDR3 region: CASSLAGRLEETQYF. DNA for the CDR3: TGTGCCAGCAGTTTAGCGGGGAGACTAGAAGAGACCCAGTACTTC.

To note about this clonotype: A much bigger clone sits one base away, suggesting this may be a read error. CDR3 sequence reads: CASSSSSGFPYEQYF. DNA of the CDR3: TGTGCCAGCAGCTCGAGTAGCGGGTTCCCCTACGAGCAGTACTTC. V usage is TRBV7-9 and J usage is TRBJ2-7; TRBD2 agrees at 7 bases. Germline trimming cut 4 bases from V and 2 bases from J; bases unmatched to any gene: 8. Germline V lookup: CDR1 SEHNR, CDR2 FQNEAQ (reference sequence). The CDR3 consists of 15 residues.

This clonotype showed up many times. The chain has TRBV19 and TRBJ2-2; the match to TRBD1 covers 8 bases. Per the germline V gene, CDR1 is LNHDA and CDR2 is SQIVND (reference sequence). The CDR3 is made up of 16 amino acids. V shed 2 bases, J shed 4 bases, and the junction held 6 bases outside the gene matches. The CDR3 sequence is CASSIQGAGGTGELFF. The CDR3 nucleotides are TGTGCCAGTAGTATACAGGGGGCCGGTGGCACCGGGGAGCTGTTTTTT.

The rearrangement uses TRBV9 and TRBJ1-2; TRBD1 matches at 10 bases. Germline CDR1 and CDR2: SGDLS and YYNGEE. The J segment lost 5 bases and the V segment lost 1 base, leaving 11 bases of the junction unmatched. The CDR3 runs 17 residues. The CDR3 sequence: CASSVRGQGVPGYGYTF. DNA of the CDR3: TGTGCCAGCAGCGTACGAGGACAGGGGGTTCCCGGTTATGGCTACACCTTC.